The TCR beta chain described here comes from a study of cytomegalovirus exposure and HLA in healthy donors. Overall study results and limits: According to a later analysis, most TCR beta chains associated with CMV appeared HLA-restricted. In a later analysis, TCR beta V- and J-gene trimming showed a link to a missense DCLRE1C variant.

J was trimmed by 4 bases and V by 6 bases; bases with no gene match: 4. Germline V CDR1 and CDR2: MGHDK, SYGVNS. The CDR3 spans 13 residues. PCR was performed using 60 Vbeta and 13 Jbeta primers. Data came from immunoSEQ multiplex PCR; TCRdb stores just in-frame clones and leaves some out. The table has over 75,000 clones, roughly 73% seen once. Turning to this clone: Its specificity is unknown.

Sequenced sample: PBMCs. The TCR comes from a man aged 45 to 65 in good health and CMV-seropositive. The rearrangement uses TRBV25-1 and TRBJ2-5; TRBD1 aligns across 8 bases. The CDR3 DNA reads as TGTGCCAGCAGCAGGACAGGGAGAGAGACCCAGTACTTC. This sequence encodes CASSRTGRETQYF.